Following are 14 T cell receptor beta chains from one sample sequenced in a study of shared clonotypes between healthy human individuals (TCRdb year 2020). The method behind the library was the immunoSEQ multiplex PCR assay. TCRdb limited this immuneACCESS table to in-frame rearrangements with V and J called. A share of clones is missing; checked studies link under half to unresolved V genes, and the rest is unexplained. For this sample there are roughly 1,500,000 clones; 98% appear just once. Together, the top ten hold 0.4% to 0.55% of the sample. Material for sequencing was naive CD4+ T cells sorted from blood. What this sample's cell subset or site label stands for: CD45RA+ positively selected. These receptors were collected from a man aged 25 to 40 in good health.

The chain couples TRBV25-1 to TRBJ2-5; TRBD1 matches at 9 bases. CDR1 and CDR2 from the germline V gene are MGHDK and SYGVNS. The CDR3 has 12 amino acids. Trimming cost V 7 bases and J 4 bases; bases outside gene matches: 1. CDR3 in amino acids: CASTDRGETQYF. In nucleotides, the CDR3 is TGTGCCAGCACGGACAGGGGAGAGACCCAGTACTTC.

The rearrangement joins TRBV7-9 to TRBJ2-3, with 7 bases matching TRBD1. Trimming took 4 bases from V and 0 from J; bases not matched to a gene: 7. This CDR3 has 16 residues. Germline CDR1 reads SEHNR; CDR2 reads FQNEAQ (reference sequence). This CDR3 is CASSYPRDRSTDTQYF. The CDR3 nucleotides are TGTGCCAGCAGCTACCCCCGGGACAGAAGCACAGATACGCAGTATTTT.

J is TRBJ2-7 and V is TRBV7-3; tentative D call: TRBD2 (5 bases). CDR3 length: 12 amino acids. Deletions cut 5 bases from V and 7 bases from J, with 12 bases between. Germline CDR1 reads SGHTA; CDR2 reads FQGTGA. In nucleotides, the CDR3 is TGTGCCAGCAGCAACGGGATGGGAGAGCAGTACTTC. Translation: CASSNGMGEQYF.

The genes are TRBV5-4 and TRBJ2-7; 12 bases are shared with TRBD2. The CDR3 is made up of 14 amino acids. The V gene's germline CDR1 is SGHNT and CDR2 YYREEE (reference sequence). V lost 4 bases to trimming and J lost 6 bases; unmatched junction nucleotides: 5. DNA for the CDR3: TGTGCCAGCAGCCAAAGGACTAGCGGGATCGAGCAGTACTTC. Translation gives CASSQRTSGIEQYF.

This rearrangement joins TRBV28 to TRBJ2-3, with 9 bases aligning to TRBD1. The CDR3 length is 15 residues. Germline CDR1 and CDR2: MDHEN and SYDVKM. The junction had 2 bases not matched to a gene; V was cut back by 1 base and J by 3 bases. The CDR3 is CASSLSGTGTDTQYF. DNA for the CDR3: TGTGCCAGCAGTTTATCTGGGACAGGGACAGATACGCAGTATTTT. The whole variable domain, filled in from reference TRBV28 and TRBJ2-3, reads DVKVTQSSRYLVKRTGEKVFLECVQDMDHENMFWYRQDPGLGLRLIYFSYDVKMKEKGDIPEGYSVSREKKERFSLILESASTNQTSMYLCASSLSGTGTDTQYFGPGTRLTVL.

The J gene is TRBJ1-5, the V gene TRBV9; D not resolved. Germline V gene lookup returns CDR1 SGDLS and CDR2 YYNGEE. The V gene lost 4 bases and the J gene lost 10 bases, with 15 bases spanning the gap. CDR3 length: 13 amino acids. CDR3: CASSTTPFNPQHF. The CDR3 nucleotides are TGTGCCAGCAGCACGACACCCTTCAACCCCCAGCATTTT. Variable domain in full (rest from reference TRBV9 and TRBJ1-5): DSGVTQTPKHLITATGQRVTLRCSPRSGDLSVYWYQQSLDQGLQFLIQYYNGEERAKGNILERFSAQQFPDLHSELNLSSLELGDSALYFCASSTTPFNPQHFGDGTRLSIL.

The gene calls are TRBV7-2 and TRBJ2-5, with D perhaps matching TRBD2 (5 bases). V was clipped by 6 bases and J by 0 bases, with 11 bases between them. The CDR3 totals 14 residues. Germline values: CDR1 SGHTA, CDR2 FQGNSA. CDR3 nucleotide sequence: TGTGCCAGCAGACTAGATGCGTACCAAGAGACCCAGTACTTC. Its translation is CASRLDAYQETQYF.

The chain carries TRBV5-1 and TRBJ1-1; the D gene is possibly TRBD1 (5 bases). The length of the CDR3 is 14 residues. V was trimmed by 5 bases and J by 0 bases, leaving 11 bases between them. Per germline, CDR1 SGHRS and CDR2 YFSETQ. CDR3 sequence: CASRDNTMNTEAFF. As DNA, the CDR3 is TGCGCCAGCAGGGACAACACGATGAACACTGAAGCTTTCTTT.

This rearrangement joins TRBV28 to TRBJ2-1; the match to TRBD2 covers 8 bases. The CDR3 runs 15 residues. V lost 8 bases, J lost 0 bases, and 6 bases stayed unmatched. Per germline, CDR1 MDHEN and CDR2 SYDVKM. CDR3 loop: CASGPGLGSYNEQFF. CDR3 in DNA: TGTGCCAGCGGCCCGGGACTAGGCTCCTACAATGAGCAGTTCTTC.

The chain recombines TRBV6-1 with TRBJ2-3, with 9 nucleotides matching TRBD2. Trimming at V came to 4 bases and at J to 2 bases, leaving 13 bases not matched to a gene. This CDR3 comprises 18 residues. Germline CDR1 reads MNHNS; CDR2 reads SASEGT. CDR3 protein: CASSGTGGRGKVTDTQYF. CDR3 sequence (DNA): TGTGCCAGCAGTGGGACCGGCGGGAGGGGAAAGGTCACAGATACGCAGTATTTT.

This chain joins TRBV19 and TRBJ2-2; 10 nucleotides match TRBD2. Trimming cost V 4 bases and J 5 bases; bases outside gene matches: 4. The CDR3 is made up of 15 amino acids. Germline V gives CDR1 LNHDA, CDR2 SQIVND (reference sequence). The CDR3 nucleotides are TGTGCCAGTAGTAGGACTAGCGGTCCTACCGGGGAGCTGTTTTTT. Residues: CASSRTSGPTGELFF.

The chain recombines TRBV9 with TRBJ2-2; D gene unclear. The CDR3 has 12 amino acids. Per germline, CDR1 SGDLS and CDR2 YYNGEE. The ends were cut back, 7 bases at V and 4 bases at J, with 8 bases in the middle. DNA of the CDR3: TGTGCCAGCCCAGAGTCCACCGGGGAGCTGTTTTTT. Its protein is CASPESTGELFF. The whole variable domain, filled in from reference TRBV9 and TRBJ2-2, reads DSGVTQTPKHLITATGQRVTLRCSPRSGDLSVYWYQQSLDQGLQFLIQYYNGEERAKGNILERFSAQQFPDLHSELNLSSLELGDSALYFCASPESTGELFFGEGSRLTVL.

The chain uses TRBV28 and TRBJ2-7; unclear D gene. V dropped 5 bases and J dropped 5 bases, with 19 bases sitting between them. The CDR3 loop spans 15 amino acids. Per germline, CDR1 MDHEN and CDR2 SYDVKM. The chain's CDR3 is CASSPVAVTANEQYF. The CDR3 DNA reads TGTGCCAGCAGTCCTGTGGCAGTCACAGCCAACGAGCAGTACTTC.

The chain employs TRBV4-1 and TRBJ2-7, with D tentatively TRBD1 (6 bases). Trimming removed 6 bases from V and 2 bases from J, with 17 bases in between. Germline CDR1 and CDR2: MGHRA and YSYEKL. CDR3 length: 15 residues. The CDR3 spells CASSQSTGSAYEQYF. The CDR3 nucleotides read TGCGCCAGCAGTCAATCGACAGGTTCTGCCTACGAGCAGTACTTC.